This T cell receptor beta chain was sequenced during a study of somatic mutations in cytotoxic T cells in rheumatoid arthritis. Study outcomes and limitations: CD8+ clonality rose with age in rheumatoid arthritis patients, unlike in healthy controls. A significant difference in CD8+ T-cell clonality was not found between rheumatoid arthritis patients and age-matched healthy controls.

TCRdb keeps only in-frame clones here, not all; method: immunoSEQ multiplex PCR. The sample includes 15,000 to 20,000 clones, approximately 80% of them seen just once. V lost 3 bases to trimming and J lost 6 bases, with 12 bases between them. The CDR3 is 12 residues long. CDR1 is GTSNPN and CDR2 is SVGIG in the germline V gene (reference sequence). Concerning this clone: Its antigen is unidentified.

The receptor's source is an adult with rheumatoid arthritis. Sequenced input: CD8+ T cells sorted from blood. The chain has TRBV30 and TRBJ2-7, with D perhaps TRBD2 (7 bases). The CDR3 coding sequence is TGTGCCTGGAGCGAGGGGGGGAGCGAGCAGTACTTC. This codes for CAWSEGGSEQYF.